Presented here are 20 T cell receptor beta chains from one specimen sequenced in a study of shared clonotypes between healthy human individuals. Assay used: immunoSEQ multiplex PCR; TCRdb lists only in-frame clones, some missing. The sample shows more than 2 million clones, 90% to 96% of them seen only once. Sequencing input: naive CD4+ T cells sorted from blood. Subset in this sample: CD45RA+ positively selected. The receptors were sampled from a man between 18 and 29 years old in good health.

The gene calls are TRBV10-3 and TRBJ2-1, with 13 bases lining up with TRBD2. V gave up 8 bases and J gave up 0 bases; unmatched junction bases: 10. The CDR3 runs 18 residues. Germline-derived CDR1 and CDR2 are ENHRY and SYGVKD. CDR3 loop: CAIGGLAGHPSSYNEQFF. The CDR3 bases are TGTGCCATCGGGGGACTAGCGGGACACCCCTCCTCCTACAATGAGCAGTTCTTC.

In the case of this clone: The junction and the germline gene differ at one end; a read error may be behind it. This rearrangement joins TRBV5-4 to TRBJ2-5, with 7 bases matching TRBD2. Looked up from germline, CDR1 is SGHNT and CDR2 is YYREEE (reference sequence). The CDR3 has 13 residues. In DNA, the CDR3 is TGTGCCAGCACCTTGGGGGGGGAAGAGACCCAGTACTTC. The encoded protein is CASTLGGEETQYF.

The chain combines TRBV28 with TRBJ2-7, with D possibly TRBD1 on 6 matching bases. Germline assignment: CDR1 MDHEN and CDR2 SYDVKM. Trimming cost V 1 base and J 5 bases, with 6 bases left between them. The CDR3 contains 12 residues. In DNA form, the CDR3 reads TGTGCCAGCAGTTTATACAGGGACGAGCAGTACTTC. Translating it yields CASSLYRDEQYF.

The V gene is TRBV28, the J gene TRBJ2-7, with TRBD1 as a possible D gene (5 bases). The V end was cut by 2 bases, the J end by 7 bases, with 18 bases between. The CDR3 has 15 amino acids. Germline lookup yields CDR1 MDHEN and CDR2 SYDVKM. For the CDR3, the DNA is TGTGCCAGCAGTTTAGGGATTTTTGGGGCGCGAGAGCAGTACTTC. Amino acids: CASSLGIFGAREQYF.

The V and J genes are TRBV7-9 and TRBJ1-4; D is undetermined. The V and J ends lost 5 bases and 5 bases respectively, with 12 bases between them. The germline V gene has CDR1 SEHNR and CDR2 FQNEAQ (reference sequence). The length of the CDR3 is 14 residues. The CDR3 here is CASSLSSLNEKLFF. CDR3 nucleotides: TGTGCCAGCAGCCTCTCAAGCTTAAATGAAAAACTGTTTTTT.

J is TRBJ2-4 and V is TRBV5-4; D is unresolved. Looked up from germline, CDR1 is SGHNT and CDR2 is YYREEE (reference sequence). The germline V and J ends were trimmed by 1 base and 6 bases, with 20 bases remaining between them. The CDR3 runs 17 residues. CDR3 in amino acids: CASSLPTADGEINIQYF. In nucleotides, the CDR3 is TGTGCCAGCAGCTTGCCCACCGCAGACGGTGAAATAAACATTCAGTACTTC.

The chain carries TRBV30 and TRBJ2-7; D ambiguous. Germline lookup yields CDR1 GTSNPN and CDR2 SVGIG (reference sequence). The CDR3 length is 12 residues. Trimming cost V 3 bases and J 4 bases, with 10 bases left between them. The CDR3 region has the DNA TGTGCCTGGAGCCTGGAGACTTACGAGCAGTACTTC. Its translation is CAWSLETYEQYF.

The CDR3 coding sequence is TGCGCCAGCAGCGTTACAGGGGGCTTGACCTACGAGCAGTACTTC. Translation gives CASSVTGGLTYEQYF. The rearrangement uses TRBV5-1 and TRBJ2-7, with 9 bases aligning to TRBD1. Germline V lookup: CDR1 SGHRS, CDR2 YFSETQ. This CDR3 spans 15 amino acids. The V gene end was trimmed by 4 bases and the J gene end by 2 bases; junction bases not matched to a gene: 7.

As to this clone: The sample has other DNA sequences that encode this CDR3 too. This chain links TRBV5-4 with TRBJ2-5; 11 bases match TRBD1. Germline V lookup: CDR1 SGHNT, CDR2 YYREEE (reference sequence). The CDR3 totals 15 residues. V was pared by 4 bases and J by 2 bases, with 4 bases of the junction left unmatched. CDR3: CASSGRDRGQETQYF. In DNA form, the CDR3 reads TGTGCCAGCAGCGGCCGGGACAGGGGGCAAGAGACCCAGTACTTC.

The chain links TRBV9 to TRBJ2-3; 12 bases map to TRBD2. This CDR3 region has 17 residues. Germline V gives CDR1 SGDLS, CDR2 YYNGEE. The J segment lost 5 bases and the V segment lost 0 bases, leaving 7 bases of the junction unmatched. CDR3 sequence: CASSVDPLAGGQDTQYF. The CDR3, as DNA: TGTGCCAGCAGCGTAGACCCGCTAGCGGGAGGGCAAGATACGCAGTATTTT.

CDR3 sequence: CASSPRGGETQYF. The CDR3, as DNA: TGCGCCAGCAGCCCAAGGGGTGGAGAGACCCAGTACTTC. This chain joins TRBV10-1 and TRBJ2-5; a weak D match, TRBD1 (5 bases). The CDR3 length is 13 residues. V gave up 6 bases and J gave up 4 bases, with 12 bases separating them. The germline CDR1 and CDR2 sequences are WNHNN and SYGVQD (reference sequence).

The chain combines TRBV9 with TRBJ2-1, with no clear D. Germline-derived CDR1 and CDR2 are SGDLS and YYNGEE. This CDR3 spans 14 amino acids. Trimming removed 2 bases from V and 5 bases from J, with 11 bases in between. The CDR3 region is CASSVTRGDNEQFF. The CDR3 DNA reads as TGTGCCAGCAGCGTGACACGTGGGGACAATGAGCAGTTCTTC.

The genes are TRBV5-1 and TRBJ2-5; D tentatively reads TRBD1 or TRBD2 (5 bases each). The ends were cut back, 4 bases at V and 5 bases at J, with 15 bases in the middle. CDR3 length equals 14 residues. Germline CDR1 reads SGHRS; CDR2 reads YFSETQ. The CDR3: CASSIERGGETQYF. Here the CDR3 DNA reads TGCGCCAGCAGCATAGAGAGGGGCGGGGAGACCCAGTACTTC.

The rearrangement links TRBV11-2 to TRBJ2-3; D gene uncertain. The CDR3 runs 15 residues. Trimming took off 6 bases at V and 0 bases at J, with 13 bases between the two ends. Germline CDR1 is SGHAT and CDR2 is FQNNGV. The CDR3 sequence: CASSTSGRSTDTQYF. CDR3 coding DNA: TGTGCCAGCAGTACCTCGGGTAGGAGCACAGATACGCAGTATTTT.

J is TRBJ2-1 and V is TRBV27; 11 positions agree with TRBD2. This CDR3 contains 15 residues. The V gene end was trimmed by 5 bases and the J gene end by 5 bases; junction bases not matched to a gene: 5. CDR1 is MNHEY, CDR2 SMNVEV, per germline (reference sequence). CDR3 in amino acids: CASSPLAGGNNEQFF. CDR3 in DNA: TGTGCCAGCAGTCCCCTAGCGGGAGGAAACAATGAGCAGTTCTTC.

This clone was counted once. The V and J genes are TRBV10-3 and TRBJ1-1; 7 positions match TRBD1. This CDR3 is 14 amino acids long. Trimming removed 4 bases from V and 4 bases from J; junction bases left unmatched: 6. The germline V gene has CDR1 ENHRY and CDR2 SYGVKD. The CDR3 coding sequence is TGTGCCATCAGTGCCAGGGGGGAATCCACTGAAGCTTTCTTT. Translation gives CAISARGESTEAFF.

CDR3 region: CASSVSFGAGETQYF. CDR3 coding DNA: TGTGCCAGCAGCGTAAGCTTTGGGGCCGGGGAGACCCAGTACTTC. The chain is built from TRBV9 and TRBJ2-5, with a weak D call TRBD1 (5 bases). The CDR3 runs 15 residues. Per the germline V gene, CDR1 is SGDLS and CDR2 is YYNGEE. The V gene lost 1 base and the J gene lost 5 bases, with 15 bases spanning the gap.

V is TRBV7-2 and J is TRBJ1-5; 7 bases match TRBD1. The CDR3 loop spans 15 amino acids. The germline V gene has CDR1 SGHTA and CDR2 FQGNSA. The V gene end was trimmed by 3 bases and the J gene end by 0 bases; junction bases not matched to a gene: 2. The CDR3 is CASSFGTVSNQPQHF. CDR3 coding DNA: TGTGCCAGCAGCTTTGGGACAGTTAGCAATCAGCCCCAGCATTTT.

This clone has just one count. J is TRBJ2-7 and V is TRBV10-3; TRBD1 aligns across 9 bases. The CDR3 has 13 residues. V dropped 6 bases and J dropped 5; count of bases not matched to a gene: 5. Germline V CDR1 and CDR2: ENHRY, SYGVKD. As DNA, the CDR3 is TGTGCCATCAGCTGGACAGGGGCAGACGAGCAGTACTTC. It yields the protein CAISWTGADEQYF.

J is TRBJ2-2 and V is TRBV30, with D possibly TRBD1 on 5 matching bases. V lost 3 bases and J lost 3, with 11 bases in between. Germline CDR1 is GTSNPN and CDR2 is SVGIG (reference sequence). The CDR3 spans 14 residues. Here the CDR3 reads CAWRGGQDTGELFF. The CDR3 bases are TGTGCCTGGAGGGGTGGACAAGACACCGGGGAGCTGTTTTTT.